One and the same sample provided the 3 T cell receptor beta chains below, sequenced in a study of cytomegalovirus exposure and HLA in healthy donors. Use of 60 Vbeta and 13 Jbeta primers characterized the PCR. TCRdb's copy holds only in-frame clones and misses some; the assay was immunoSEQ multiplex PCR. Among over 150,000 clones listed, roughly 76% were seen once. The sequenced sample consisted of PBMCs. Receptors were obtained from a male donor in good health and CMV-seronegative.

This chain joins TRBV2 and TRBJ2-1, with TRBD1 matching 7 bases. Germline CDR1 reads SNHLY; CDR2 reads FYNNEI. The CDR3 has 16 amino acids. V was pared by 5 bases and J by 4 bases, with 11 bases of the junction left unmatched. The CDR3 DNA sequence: TGTGCCAGCAGTTTCCTGGGACAGAAAAGGTACAATGAGCAGTTCTTC. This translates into CASSFLGQKRYNEQFF.

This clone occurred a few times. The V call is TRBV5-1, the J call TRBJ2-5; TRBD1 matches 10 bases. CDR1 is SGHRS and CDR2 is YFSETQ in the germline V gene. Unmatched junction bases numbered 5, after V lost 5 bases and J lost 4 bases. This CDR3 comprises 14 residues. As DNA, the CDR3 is TGCGCCAGCAGTATGACAGGGGGCGGAGAGACCCAGTACTTC. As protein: CASSMTGGGETQYF.

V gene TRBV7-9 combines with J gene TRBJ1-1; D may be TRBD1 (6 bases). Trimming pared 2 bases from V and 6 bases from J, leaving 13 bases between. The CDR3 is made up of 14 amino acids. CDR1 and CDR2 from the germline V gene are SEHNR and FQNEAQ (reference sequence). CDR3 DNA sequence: TGTGCCAGCAGCTTACAGGGGAGGGAGGCTGAAGCTTTCTTT. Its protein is CASSLQGREAEAFF.